This T cell receptor beta chain was retrieved from a study of blood T cells in healthy people across ages. PCR was performed a second time for roughly 7 to 12 cycles using a sample-barcoded 5' primer and a J-beta primer mix. TCRdb called the 5' RACE reads again in MiXCR, with one record for every CDR3 protein. The data hold hundreds of thousands of distinct CDR3 sequences, with more than 25% observed a single time. The CDR3 has 17 residues. The V gene end was trimmed by 6 bases and the J gene end by 4 bases; junction bases not matched to a gene: 15. The germline V gene encodes CDR1 SGHRS and CDR2 YFSETQ.

Sequencing was carried out using blood. The genes are TRBV5-1 and TRBJ2-3; 9 positions agree with TRBD2. The receptor comes from a woman at least 80 years old in good health. Here the CDR3 reads CASNSGAGGPLSDTQYF. The CDR3 nucleotides read TGCGCCAGCAACTCCGGGGCGGGGGGGCCTCTTTCAGATACGCAGTATTTT.